The clone carrying this TCR beta chain was counted at least ten times. This specimen comes from a study of read filtering for tumor transcriptome and immune sequencing. This library used roughly 370 ng RNA and molecular barcoded adaptors spanning alpha/delta and beta/gamma chains. TCRdb re-called the reads through MiXCR, storing one row per CDR3 protein. The data contain some 41,000 distinct CDR3 sequences, roughly 13% of them seen just once; the ten biggest clones take up over 25%. The CDR3 runs to 12 residues. CDR1 is WSHSY, CDR2 SAAADI, per germline. The V end lost 5 bases, the J end lost 5 bases, and 7 bases lay between the germline ends.

The chain uses TRBV10-2 and TRBJ2-1; D gene ambiguous. This sequence originates from a donor at least 40 years old with multiple myeloma. Material for sequencing was a population of CD138-negative cells sorted from bone marrow. The CDR3 DNA follows: TGCGCCAGCAGTCCGTCGGACAATGAGCAGTTCTTC. Encoded protein: CASSPSDNEQFF.